This T cell receptor beta chain is drawn from a study of T cell responses to AZD1222 COVID-19 vaccine. Germline V gene lookup returns CDR1 SNHLY and CDR2 FYNNEI. The germline V and J ends were trimmed by 2 bases and 2 bases, with 10 bases remaining between them. This CDR3 is built from 14 residues. Some clones are missing from TCRdb's copy, which holds only in-frame ones; the method was immunoSEQ multiplex PCR. The sample holds over 150,000 clones, approximately 91% seen once. The origin of this receptor is an adult who received the AZD1222 COVID-19 vaccine. V is TRBV2 and J is TRBJ2-7; D gene unclear. This specimen was peripheral blood, taken 28 days after the second AZD1222 dose. In nucleotides, the CDR3 is TGTGCCAGCAGTGAACGTCAGCAGACCTACGAGCAGTACTTC. It codes for CASSERQQTYEQYF. Together with reference TRBV2 and TRBJ2-7, the CDR3 gives the full variable domain: EPEVTQTPSHQVTQMGQEVILRCVPISNHLYFYWYRQILGQKVEFLVSFYNNEISEKSEIFDDQFSVERPDGSNFTLKIRSTKLEDSAMYFCASSERQQTYEQYFGPGTRLTVT.